The 26 T cell receptor beta chains below come from one sample, sequenced in a study of blood T cell repertoires in COVID-19. The data were produced by immunoSEQ multiplex PCR, yet TCRdb's version contains in-frame clones alone and is incomplete. The repertoire holds 250,000 to 350,000 clones, approximately 83% seen once, with around 4.5% in the top ten. The material sequenced was PBMCs or T cells enriched from blood (not recorded which). The origin of the receptors is a woman under 40 who had recovered from COVID-19.

This clone was counted between two and nine times. The same CDR3 can be traced to other DNA sequences in this sample. The chain joins TRBV27 to TRBJ1-5; D is possibly TRBD1 (5 bases). This CDR3 is 15 amino acids long. V lost 3 bases, J lost 0 bases, and 9 bases lay in between. Looked up from germline, CDR1 is MNHEY and CDR2 is SMNVEV (reference sequence). The CDR3: CASSFRGSSNQPQHF. The CDR3 DNA reads TGTGCCAGCAGTTTTAGGGGTAGTAGCAATCAGCCCCAGCATTTT.

The genes are TRBV5-1 and TRBJ2-2; D gene uncertain. Germline assignment: CDR1 SGHRS and CDR2 YFSETQ. V lost 4 bases to trimming and J lost 2 bases, with 9 bases between them. The CDR3 contains 14 residues. The CDR3 here is CASSPVINTGELFF. DNA for the CDR3: TGCGCCAGCAGCCCCGTTATTAACACCGGGGAGCTGTTTTTT.

The chain joins TRBV6-5 to TRBJ2-1; 7 bases agree with TRBD2. Trimming removed 8 bases from V and 6 bases from J; junction bases left unmatched: 10. The CDR3 totals 14 residues. The germline gives CDR1 MNHEY, CDR2 SVGAGI. CDR3 bases: TGTGCCAGCCGAGGACTAGGGGAGTCCAATGAGCAGTTCTTC. Its translation: CASRGLGESNEQFF.

The chain uses TRBV9 and TRBJ1-1; perhaps TRBD1 as D (5 bases). The CDR3 covers 15 residues. V was trimmed by 0 bases and J by 0 bases, leaving 9 bases between them. Germline V gives CDR1 SGDLS, CDR2 YYNGEE. CDR3: CASSVGSGLNTEAFF. Written as DNA, the CDR3 is TGTGCCAGCAGCGTAGGGTCAGGGTTGAACACTGAAGCTTTCTTT.

The chain combines TRBV5-1 with TRBJ2-1; 8 bases fit TRBD2. Germline CDR1 is SGHRS and CDR2 is YFSETQ. V gave up 4 bases and J gave up 7 bases; unmatched junction bases: 13. This CDR3 region has 16 residues. CDR3 residues: CASSRPGTRAGNEQFF. The CDR3 coding sequence is TGCGCCAGCAGCCGGCCGGGGACTAGGGCGGGTAATGAGCAGTTCTTC.

V usage is TRBV19 and J usage is TRBJ2-7; 9 nucleotides agree with TRBD1. Germline lookup yields CDR1 LNHDA and CDR2 SQIVND (reference sequence). The CDR3 has 17 amino acids. J was trimmed by 6 bases and V by 3 bases; bases with no gene match: 15. CDR3 coding DNA: TGTGCCAGTAGTATCCTCGCCGGGACAGGGTTTTCAGGCGAGCAGTACTTC. This codes for CASSILAGTGFSGEQYF. The variable domain in full, completed from reference TRBV19 and TRBJ2-7, reads DGGITQSPKYLFRKEGQNVTLSCEQNLNHDAMYWYRQDPGQGLRLIYYSQIVNDFQKGDIAEGYSVSREKKESFPLTVTSAQKNPTAFYLCASSILAGTGFSGEQYFGPGTRLTVT.

The rearrangement joins TRBV15 to TRBJ2-5, with 9 bases that match TRBD1. This CDR3 comprises 15 residues. The germline V gene has CDR1 LNHNV and CDR2 YYDKDF (reference sequence). The ends lost 2 bases at V and 4 bases at J; junction bases unmatched: 5. CDR3: CATSRKQGARETQYF. The CDR3 DNA follows: TGTGCCACCAGCAGAAAACAGGGGGCACGAGAGACCCAGTACTTC.

This clone has a handful of counts. The gene calls are TRBV7-9 and TRBJ2-7; the match to TRBD2 covers 13 bases. The CDR3 is 14 residues long. Germline V gene sequence: CDR1 SEHNR, CDR2 FQNEAQ (reference sequence). The ends lost 2 bases at V and 6 bases at J; junction bases unmatched: 1. The CDR3 loop is CASSLRLAGGEQYF. For the CDR3, the DNA is TGTGCCAGCAGCTTAAGACTAGCGGGAGGCGAGCAGTACTTC.

As DNA, the CDR3 is TGTGCCAGCAGTTACTACAGTTATGAAGCTTTCTTT. Its translation is CASSYYSYEAFF. The chain is built from TRBV6-2 or TRBV6-3 and TRBJ1-1; D not certain. Germline CDR1 MNHEY, CDR2 SVGEGT. The CDR3 contains 12 residues. Trimming stripped 1 base from V and 7 bases from J, with 7 bases between.

The chain is built from TRBV27 and TRBJ2-5; 14 bases line up with TRBD2. Germline loops: CDR1 MNHEY, CDR2 SMNVEV (reference sequence). CDR3 length: 16 residues. The trim removed 3 bases at V and 4 bases at J, leaving 4 bases unmatched. CDR3 residues: CASSFGTSGRGETQYF. The CDR3 bases are TGTGCCAGCAGTTTCGGGACTAGCGGGAGAGGAGAGACCCAGTACTTC.

This chain links TRBV19 with TRBJ1-6, with D possibly matching TRBD1 (5 bases). Germline V gene lookup returns CDR1 LNHDA and CDR2 SQIVND (reference sequence). The CDR3 runs 15 residues. Trimming stripped 7 bases from V and 0 bases from J, with 10 bases between. The CDR3 bases are TGTGCCAGTACCCCGGGGGACTCCTATAATTCACCCCTCCACTTT. Translated, it gives CASTPGDSYNSPLHF.

The V and J genes are TRBV3-1 (or the pseudogene TRBV3-2) and TRBJ2-1; no clear D. The CDR3 is made up of 15 amino acids. V was clipped by 4 bases and J by 3 bases, with 13 bases between them. CDR1 and CDR2 from the germline V gene are LGHDT and YNNKEL (reference sequence). CDR3 residues: CASSLPARYYNEQFF. For the CDR3, the DNA is TGTGCCAGCAGCCTCCCAGCGAGATACTACAATGAGCAGTTCTTC.

The rearrangement joins TRBV5-1 to TRBJ2-6; TRBD2 is a possible D gene (5 bases). Looked up from germline, CDR1 is SGHRS and CDR2 is YFSETQ. There are 18 residues in the CDR3. V lost 0 bases, J lost 0 bases, and 13 bases lay in between. CDR3 sequence: CASSLAGTHRSGANVLTF. DNA for the CDR3: TGCGCCAGCAGCTTGGCGGGAACACACCGCTCTGGGGCCAACGTCCTGACTTTC.

CDR3 in amino acids: CASSSPGVTGNTIYF. CDR3 sequence (DNA): TGCGCCAGCAGCTCACCAGGGGTTACTGGAAACACCATATATTTT. V usage is TRBV5-1 and J usage is TRBJ1-3, with D perhaps matching TRBD1 (6 bases). V was pared by 3 bases and J by 2 bases, with 12 bases between. The CDR3 is made up of 15 amino acids. CDR1 is SGHRS and CDR2 is YFSETQ in the germline V gene. The complete variable domain, with remaining parts taken from reference TRBV5-1 and TRBJ1-3, reads KAGVTQTPRYLIKTRGQQVTLSCSPISGHRSVSWYQQTPGQGLQFLFEYFSETQRNKGNFPGRFSGRQFSNSRSEMNVSTLELGDSALYLCASSSPGVTGNTIYFGEGSWLTVV.

This chain connects TRBV19 to TRBJ2-7; 11 nucleotides match TRBD1. J lost 2 bases, V lost 5 bases, and 2 bases had no gene match. This CDR3 has 14 residues. Per the germline V gene, CDR1 is LNHDA and CDR2 is SQIVND (reference sequence). Written as DNA, the CDR3 is TGTGCCAGTAGTCGGGGACAGGGGGCCTACGAGCAGTACTTC. This encodes CASSRGQGAYEQYF.

The chain is built from TRBV10-1 and TRBJ1-1; no clear D. V lost 6 bases to trimming and J lost 1 base, with 6 bases between them. Germline lookup yields CDR1 WNHNN and CDR2 SYGVQD (reference sequence). The CDR3 runs to 12 residues. The CDR3 region has the DNA TGCGCCAGCAGCGACAAGAACACTGAAGCTTTCTTT. It specifies CASSDKNTEAFF.

The CDR3 here is CASSPTGQVGNEQFF. CDR3 sequence (DNA): TGTGCCAGCAGCCCCACAGGGCAGGTTGGCAATGAGCAGTTCTTC. This chain uses TRBV27 with TRBJ2-1, with D tentatively TRBD1 (6 bases). Germline assignment: CDR1 MNHEY and CDR2 SMNVEV (reference sequence). Trimming pared 6 bases from V and 6 bases from J, leaving 18 bases between. This CDR3 has 15 residues.

This clone was seen only a few times. The chain employs TRBV7-9 and TRBJ2-1; D is possibly TRBD2 (6 bases). CDR1 and CDR2 from the germline V gene are SEHNR and FQNEAQ (reference sequence). V was clipped by 2 bases and J by 3 bases, with 20 bases between them. This CDR3 has 18 amino acids. This CDR3 reads CASSLRGISLMSYNEQFF. The CDR3 bases are TGTGCCAGCAGCTTACGGGGGATTAGTCTTATGAGCTACAATGAGCAGTTCTTC.

The chain recombines TRBV5-1 with TRBJ2-5; maybe TRBD1 (7 bases). This CDR3 is 14 amino acids long. The germline CDR1 and CDR2 sequences are SGHRS and YFSETQ. Trimming took off 0 bases at V and 5 bases at J, with 11 bases between the two ends. CDR3 residues: CASSLEGAGETQYF. The CDR3 nucleotides read TGCGCCAGCAGCTTGGAGGGGGCGGGGGAGACCCAGTACTTC.

Comments on this clone: The same CDR3 also results from other DNA sequences found in this sample. The chain uses TRBV5-1 and TRBJ1-5; TRBD1 agrees at 8 bases. CDR1 and CDR2 from the germline V gene are SGHRS and YFSETQ. This CDR3 comprises 14 residues. V shed 2 bases and J 2 bases; nucleotides not matched to a gene: 0. In nucleotides, the CDR3 is TGCGCCAGCAGCTTACAGGGGGGCAATCAGCCCCAGCATTTT. Protein sequence: CASSLQGGNQPQHF.

The gene calls are TRBV6-5 and TRBJ1-6; the D gene is possibly TRBD1 (5 bases). Trimming took off 5 bases at V and 8 bases at J, with 10 bases between the two ends. Germline V gene lookup returns CDR1 MNHEY and CDR2 SVGAGI. The CDR3 length is 13 residues. Written as DNA, the CDR3 is TGTGCCAGCAGTCCCCGGGGGGATTCACCCCTCCACTTT. It is translated as CASSPRGDSPLHF.

This rearrangement joins TRBV5-1 to TRBJ1-5; 8 bases are shared with TRBD1. Germline CDR1 reads SGHRS; CDR2 reads YFSETQ. The CDR3 is 16 residues long. Germline trimming cut 0 bases from V and 2 bases from J; bases unmatched to any gene: 4. In DNA, the CDR3 is TGCGCCAGCAGCTTGGGACCGGGACAGGGCAATCAGCCCCAGCATTTT. Translation: CASSLGPGQGNQPQHF. Combining the CDR3 with reference TRBV5-1 and TRBJ1-5 gives the whole variable domain KAGVTQTPRYLIKTRGQQVTLSCSPISGHRSVSWYQQTPGQGLQFLFEYFSETQRNKGNFPGRFSGRQFSNSRSEMNVSTLELGDSALYLCASSLGPGQGNQPQHFGDGTRLSIL.

V and J are TRBV7-5 and TRBJ2-2; TRBD2, the table's D call, lacks a check against the DNA. TRBV7-5 is deemed a pseudogene. The CDR3 length is 15 residues. CDR3 coding DNA: TGTGCCAGAAGCCCCGGGAGGGGGCTGACCGGGGAGCTGTTTTTT. Amino acids: CARSPGRGLTGELFF.

The CDR3 nucleotides are TGTGCCACCAGCAGAGATGTCATTGGACAGGAGGGTTATGGCTACACCTTC. It is translated as CATSRDVIGQEGYGYTF. The genes are TRBV15 and TRBJ1-2; 7 bases fit TRBD1. The CDR3 length is 17 residues. Germline CDR1 and CDR2: LNHNV and YYDKDF (reference sequence). J gave up 5 bases and V 0 bases, and 12 bases lay outside the gene matches.

This chain joins TRBV6-1 and TRBJ1-6, with D possibly matching TRBD1 (5 bases). Trimming shortened V by 4 bases and J by 7 bases, and 17 bases separated the two germline ends. CDR1 is MNHNS, CDR2 SASEGT, per germline. CDR3 length: 16 residues. The CDR3 protein is CASSGIPRQPNSPLHF. DNA for the CDR3: TGTGCCAGCAGTGGCATACCAAGACAGCCAAATTCACCCCTCCACTTT.

The genes are TRBV12-2 and TRBJ2-1; the listed D gene, TRBD1, was not tested against the DNA. TRBV12-2 represents a pseudogene. This CDR3 comprises 18 residues. This CDR3 is CASRCSGTGVVFYNEQFF. The CDR3 region has the DNA TGTGCAAGTCGTTGTTCCGGGACAGGGGTCGTCTTCTACAATGAGCAGTTCTTC.